This TCR beta chain was sequenced in a study of blood T cells in healthy people across ages. About the research overall: Template switching captured about one barcoded beta molecule per two T cells.

Germline-derived CDR1 and CDR2 are SEHNR and FQNEAQ (reference sequence). V lost 5 bases, J lost 8 bases, and 10 bases stayed unmatched. There are 15 residues in the CDR3. There are a few counts of this clonotype. Primed by a sample-barcoded 5' primer and a J-beta primer mix, a second PCR proceeded for 7 to 11 cycles. TCRdb fed the 5' RACE reads into MiXCR, producing one record per CDR3 protein. The table has about 1.8 million distinct CDR3 sequences, roughly 50% seen once. V gene TRBV7-9 combines with J gene TRBJ2-1; 9 nucleotides align to TRBD1. The receptor was isolated from a middle-aged woman in good health. The material sequenced was blood. Here the CDR3 reads CASSTKGQGFDEQFF. CDR3 nucleotide sequence: TGTGCCAGCAGCACGAAGGGACAGGGTTTTGATGAGCAGTTCTTC.